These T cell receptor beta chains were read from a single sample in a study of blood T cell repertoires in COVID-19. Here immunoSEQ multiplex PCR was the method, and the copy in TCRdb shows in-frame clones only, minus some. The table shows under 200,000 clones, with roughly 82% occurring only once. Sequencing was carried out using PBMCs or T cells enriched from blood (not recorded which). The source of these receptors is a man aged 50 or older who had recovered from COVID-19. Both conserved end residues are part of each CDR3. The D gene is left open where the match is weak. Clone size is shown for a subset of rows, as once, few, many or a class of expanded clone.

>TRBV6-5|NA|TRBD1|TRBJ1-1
TGTGCCAGCAGGGGACAGAAGACCTTGAACACTGAAGCTTTCTTT
CASRGQKTLNTEAFF
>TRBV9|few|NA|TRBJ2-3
TGTGCCAGCAGCGTCCCCAAAGGGGTGGGAACAGATACGCAGTATTTT
CASSVPKGVGTDTQYF
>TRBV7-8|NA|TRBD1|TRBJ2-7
TGTGCCAGCAGCCTCCGGTGGCAGGGGGCCGACGAGCAGTACTTC
CASSLRWQGADEQYF
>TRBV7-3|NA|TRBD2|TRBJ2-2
TGTGCCAGCAGCTTAAATCCGGTGGGAGGGATCACCGGGGAGCTGTTTTTT
CASSLNPVGGITGELFF
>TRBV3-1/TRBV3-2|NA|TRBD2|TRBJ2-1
TGTGCCAGCAGCCGTGGGACTAGCGGCTCCTACAATGAGCAGTTCTTC
CASSRGTSGSYNEQFF
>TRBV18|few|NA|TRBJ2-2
TGTGCCAGCTCACCTAGGACAGCCGGGGAGCTGTTTTTT
CASSPRTAGELFF
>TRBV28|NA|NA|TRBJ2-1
TGTGCCAGCAGTTTATCTCAGGGCAATGAGCAGTTCTTC
CASSLSQGNEQFF
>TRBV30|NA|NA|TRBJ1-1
TGTGCCTGGAGTCCAAACTGGAACACTGAAGCTTTCTTT
CAWSPNWNTEAFF
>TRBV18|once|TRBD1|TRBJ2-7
TGTGCCAGCTCACCACCGGCAGGGGGCACCTACGAGCAGTACTTC
CASSPPAGGTYEQYF
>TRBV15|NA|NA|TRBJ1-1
TGTGCCACCAGCAGAGATCAAGGAATAGCGAGGGCTTTCTTT
CATSRDQGIARAFF